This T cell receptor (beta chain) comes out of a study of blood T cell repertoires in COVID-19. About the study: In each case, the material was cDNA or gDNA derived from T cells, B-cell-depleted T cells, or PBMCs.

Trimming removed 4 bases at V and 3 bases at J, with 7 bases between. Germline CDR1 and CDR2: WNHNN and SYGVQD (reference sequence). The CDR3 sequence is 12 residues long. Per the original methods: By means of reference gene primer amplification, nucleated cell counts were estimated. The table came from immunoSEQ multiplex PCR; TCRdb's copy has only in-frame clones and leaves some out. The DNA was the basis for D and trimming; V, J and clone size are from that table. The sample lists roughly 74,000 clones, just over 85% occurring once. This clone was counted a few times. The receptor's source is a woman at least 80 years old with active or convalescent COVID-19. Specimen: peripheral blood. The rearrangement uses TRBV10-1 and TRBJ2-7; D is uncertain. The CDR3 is CASSGNNYEQYF. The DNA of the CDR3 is TGCGCCAGCAGTGGAAACAACTACGAGCAGTACTTC.